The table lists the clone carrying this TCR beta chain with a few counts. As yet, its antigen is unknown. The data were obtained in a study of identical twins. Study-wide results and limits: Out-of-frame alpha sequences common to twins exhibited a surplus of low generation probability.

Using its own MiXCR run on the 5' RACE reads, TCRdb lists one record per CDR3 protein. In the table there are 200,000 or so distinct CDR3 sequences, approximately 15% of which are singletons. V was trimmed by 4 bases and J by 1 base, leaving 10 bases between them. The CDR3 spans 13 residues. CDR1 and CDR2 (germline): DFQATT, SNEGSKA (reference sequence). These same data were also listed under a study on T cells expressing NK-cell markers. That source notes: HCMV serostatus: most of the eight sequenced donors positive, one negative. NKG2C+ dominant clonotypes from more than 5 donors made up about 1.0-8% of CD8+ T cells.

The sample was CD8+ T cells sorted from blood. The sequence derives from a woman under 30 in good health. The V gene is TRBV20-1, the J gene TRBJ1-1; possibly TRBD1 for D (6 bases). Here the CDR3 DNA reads TGCAGTGCTAACAGGGCTTCGAACACTGAAGCTTTCTTT. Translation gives CSANRASNTEAFF.